Given below is one T cell receptor beta chain in context. Its antigen is not known. Trimming left V 2 bases short and J 4 bases short, with 11 bases between. The CDR3 length is 15 residues. The V gene's germline CDR1 is MNHEY and CDR2 SMNVEV (reference sequence). The sample is drawn from a study of cytomegalovirus exposure and HLA in healthy donors. Study outcomes and limitations: Immune exposure data for these donors was limited to CMV serostatus.

The study ran its PCR with 60 Vbeta and 13 Jbeta primers. Assay used: immunoSEQ multiplex PCR; TCRdb lists only in-frame clones, some missing. This repertoire includes about 200,000 clones. The clonotype originates from a woman aged 25-40 years in good health and CMV-seropositive. Sequencing was carried out using PBMCs. The rearrangement joins TRBV27 to TRBJ1-4, with TRBD1 as a possible D gene (6 bases). The CDR3 DNA follows: TGTGCCAGCAGTTTACGCGGACAGCGTAATGAAAAACTGTTTTTT. Its translation is CASSLRGQRNEKLFF.